This T cell receptor (beta chain) was observed in a study of T-cell reconstitution after alpha-beta-depleted transplantation in children. The CDR3 totals 16 residues. Trimming shortened V by 3 bases and J by 3 bases, and 18 bases separated the two germline ends. Germline CDR1 is SGHRS and CDR2 is YFSETQ. Preparation of the TCRbeta library was carried out with unique molecular identifiers. TCRdb called the PCR reads again in MiXCR, with one record for every CDR3 protein. The data show around 400,000 distinct CDR3 sequences, 9.5% to 13% seen once. This clonotype was seen a handful of times. The source material was PBMCs from the stem cell graft donor, sampled from the stem cell graft. V and J are TRBV5-1 and TRBJ1-1, with D possibly TRBD1 on 5 matching bases. This receptor was obtained from a human donor who donated a stem cell graft to a child with acute myeloid leukemia. CDR3 amino acids: CASSSRAVGLDTEAFF. Written as DNA, the CDR3 is TGCGCCAGCAGCTCCAGGGCAGTGGGCTTGGACACTGAAGCTTTCTTT.